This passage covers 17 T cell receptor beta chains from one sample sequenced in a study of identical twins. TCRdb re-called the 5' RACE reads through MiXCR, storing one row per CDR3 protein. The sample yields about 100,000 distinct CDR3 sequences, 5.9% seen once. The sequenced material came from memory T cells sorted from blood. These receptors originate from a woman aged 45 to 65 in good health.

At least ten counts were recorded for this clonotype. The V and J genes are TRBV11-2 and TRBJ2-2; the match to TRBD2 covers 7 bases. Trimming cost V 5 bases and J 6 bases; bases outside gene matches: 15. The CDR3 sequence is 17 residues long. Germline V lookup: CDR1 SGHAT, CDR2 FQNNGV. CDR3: CASSRTRGEGRAGELFF. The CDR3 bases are TGTGCCAGCAGCCGAACTCGGGGGGAGGGCCGAGCCGGGGAGCTGTTTTTT.

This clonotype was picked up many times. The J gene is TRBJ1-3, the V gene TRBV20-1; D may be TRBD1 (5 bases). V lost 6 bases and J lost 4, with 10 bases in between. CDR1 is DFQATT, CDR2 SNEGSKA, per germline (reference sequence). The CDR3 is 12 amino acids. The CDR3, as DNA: TGCAGTGCGCCAGGGCACGGAAACACCATATATTTT. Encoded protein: CSAPGHGNTIYF.

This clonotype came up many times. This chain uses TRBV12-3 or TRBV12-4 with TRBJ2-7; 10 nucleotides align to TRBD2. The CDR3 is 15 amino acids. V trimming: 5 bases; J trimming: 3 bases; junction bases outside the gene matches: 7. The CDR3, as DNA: TGTGCCAGCAGTCCCTACAGCGGGAGGGACTACGAGCAGTACTTC. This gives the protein CASSPYSGRDYEQYF.

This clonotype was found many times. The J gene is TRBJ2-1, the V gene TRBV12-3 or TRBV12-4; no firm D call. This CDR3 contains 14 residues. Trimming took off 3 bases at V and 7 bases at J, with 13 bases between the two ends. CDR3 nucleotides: TGTGCCAGCAGTTTCTACACCCCCGGGAATGAGCAGTTCTTC. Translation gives CASSFYTPGNEQFF.

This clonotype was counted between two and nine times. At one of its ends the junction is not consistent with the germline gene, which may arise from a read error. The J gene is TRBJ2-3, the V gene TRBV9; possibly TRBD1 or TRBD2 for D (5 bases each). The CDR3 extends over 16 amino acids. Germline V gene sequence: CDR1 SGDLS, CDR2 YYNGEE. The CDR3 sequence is CASTVGVQGGTDTQYF. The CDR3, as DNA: TGTGCCAGCACCGTAGGAGTGCAGGGAGGCACAGATACGCAGTATTTT.

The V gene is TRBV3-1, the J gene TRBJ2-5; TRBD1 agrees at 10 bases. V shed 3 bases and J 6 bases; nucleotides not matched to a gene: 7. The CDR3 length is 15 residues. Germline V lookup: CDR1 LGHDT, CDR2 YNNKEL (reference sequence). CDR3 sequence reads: CASSQPGQGSKTQYF. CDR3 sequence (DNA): TGTGCCAGCAGCCAGCCGGGACAGGGGTCGAAGACCCAGTACTTC.

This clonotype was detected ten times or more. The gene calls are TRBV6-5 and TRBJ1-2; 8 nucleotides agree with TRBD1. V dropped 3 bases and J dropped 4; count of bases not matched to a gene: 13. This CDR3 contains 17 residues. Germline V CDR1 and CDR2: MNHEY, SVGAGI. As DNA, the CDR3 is TGTGCCAGCAGTTATACCCGACAGGGGCGCGACGTCTATGGCTACACCTTC. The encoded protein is CASSYTRQGRDVYGYTF.

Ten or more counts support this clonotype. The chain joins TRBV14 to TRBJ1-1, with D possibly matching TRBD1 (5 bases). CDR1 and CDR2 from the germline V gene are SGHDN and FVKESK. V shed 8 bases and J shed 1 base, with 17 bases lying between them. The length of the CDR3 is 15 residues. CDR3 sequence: CASLSDETENTEAFF. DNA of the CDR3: TGTGCCAGCCTAAGCGATGAGACAGAGAACACTGAAGCTTTCTTT. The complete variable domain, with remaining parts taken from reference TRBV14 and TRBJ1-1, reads EAGVTQFPSHSVIEKGQTVTLRCDPISGHDNLYWYRRVMGKEIKFLLHFVKESKQDESGMPNNRFLAERTGGTYSTLKVQPAELEDSGVYFCASLSDETENTEAFFGQGTRLTVV.

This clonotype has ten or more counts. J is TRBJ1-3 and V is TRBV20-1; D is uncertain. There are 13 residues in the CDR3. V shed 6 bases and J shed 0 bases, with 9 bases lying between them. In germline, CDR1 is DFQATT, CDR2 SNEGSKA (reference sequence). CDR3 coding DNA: TGCAGTGCCCTCACTAGCTCTGGAAACACCATATATTTT. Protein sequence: CSALTSSGNTIYF.

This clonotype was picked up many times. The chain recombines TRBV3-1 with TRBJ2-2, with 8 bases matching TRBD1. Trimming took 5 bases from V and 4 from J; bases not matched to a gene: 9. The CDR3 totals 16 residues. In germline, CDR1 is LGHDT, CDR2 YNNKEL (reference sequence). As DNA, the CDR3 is TGTGCCAGCAGCGAATTTAACAGGGGGAGCACCGGGGAGCTGTTTTTT. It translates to CASSEFNRGSTGELFF.

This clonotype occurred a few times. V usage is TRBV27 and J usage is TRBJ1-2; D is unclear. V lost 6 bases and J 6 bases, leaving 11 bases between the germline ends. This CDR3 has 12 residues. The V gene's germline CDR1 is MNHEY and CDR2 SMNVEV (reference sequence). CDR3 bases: TGTGCCAGCAGCGCTGGGGTGAATGGCTACACCTTC. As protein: CASSAGVNGYTF.

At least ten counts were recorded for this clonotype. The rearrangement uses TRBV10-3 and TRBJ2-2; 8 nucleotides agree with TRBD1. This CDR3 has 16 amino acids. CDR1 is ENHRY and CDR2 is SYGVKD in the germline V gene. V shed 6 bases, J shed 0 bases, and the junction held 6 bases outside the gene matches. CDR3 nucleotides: TGTGCCATCAGAGGGACAGGAAACGCGAACACCGGGGAGCTGTTTTTT. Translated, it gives CAIRGTGNANTGELFF.

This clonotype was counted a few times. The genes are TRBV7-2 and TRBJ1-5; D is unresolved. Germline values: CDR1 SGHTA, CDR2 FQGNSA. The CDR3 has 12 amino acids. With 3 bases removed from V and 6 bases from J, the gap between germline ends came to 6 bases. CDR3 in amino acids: CASSLEGQPQHF. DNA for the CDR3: TGTGCCAGCAGCTTGGAGGGTCAGCCCCAGCATTTT.

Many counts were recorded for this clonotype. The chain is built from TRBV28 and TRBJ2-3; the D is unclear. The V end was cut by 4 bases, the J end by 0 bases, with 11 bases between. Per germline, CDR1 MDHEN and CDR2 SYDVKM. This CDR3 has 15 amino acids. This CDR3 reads CASSSPPQSTDTQYF. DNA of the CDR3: TGTGCCAGCAGTTCGCCCCCCCAGAGCACAGATACGCAGTATTTT.

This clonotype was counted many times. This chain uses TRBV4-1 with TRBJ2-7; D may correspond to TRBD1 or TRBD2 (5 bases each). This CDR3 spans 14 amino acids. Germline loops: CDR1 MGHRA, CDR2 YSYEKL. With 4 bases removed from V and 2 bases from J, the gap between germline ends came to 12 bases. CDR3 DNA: TGCGCCAGCAGCCCCACGGGACCCCCCTACGAGCAGTACTTC. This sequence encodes CASSPTGPPYEQYF.

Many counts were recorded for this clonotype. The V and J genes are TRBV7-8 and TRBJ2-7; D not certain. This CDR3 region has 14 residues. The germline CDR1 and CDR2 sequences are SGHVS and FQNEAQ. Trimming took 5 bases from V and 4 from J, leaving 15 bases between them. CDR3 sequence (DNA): TGTGCCAGCAGCCCGCAAGACTGGTCGTACGAGCAGTACTTC. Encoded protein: CASSPQDWSYEQYF.

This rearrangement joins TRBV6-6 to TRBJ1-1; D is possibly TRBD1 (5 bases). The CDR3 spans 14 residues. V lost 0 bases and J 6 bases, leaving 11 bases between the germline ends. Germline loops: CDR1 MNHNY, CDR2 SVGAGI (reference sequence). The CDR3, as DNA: TGTGCCAGCAGTTACTCGAAGGGAGGGGCTGAAGCTTTCTTT. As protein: CASSYSKGGAEAFF.